The entry below describes one T cell receptor beta chain. The sample contains more than one DNA sequence encoding this CDR3. TCRdb keeps only in-frame clones here, not all; method: immunoSEQ multiplex PCR. The sample records 250,000 to 350,000 clones, around 85% being singletons. The record originates from a study of blood T cell repertoires in COVID-19. Study details: Spain, Italy and the United States supplied samples that represented acute and convalescent COVID-19. PBMCs, B-cell-depleted T cells, or T cells provided the cDNA or gDNA that made up the material.

Each participant's cohort was designated according to participant-reported clinical history. The source material was PBMCs or T cells enriched from blood (not recorded which). This clonotype was sampled from a woman aged 30 to 39 who had recovered from COVID-19.

For the CDR3, the DNA is TGCGCCAGCAGCTTAAGGGCGGGGAACACCGGGGAGCTGTTTTTT. This sequence encodes CASSLRAGNTGELFF. The chain combines TRBV5-1 with TRBJ2-2; a possible D gene is TRBD2 (5 bases). CDR3 size: 15 residues. The germline V gene encodes CDR1 SGHRS and CDR2 YFSETQ. V shed 2 bases and J shed 1 base, with 9 bases lying between them.